A single sample gave rise to the 12 T cell receptor beta chains below, sequenced in a study of PD-L1 blockade in urothelial cancer. The sample's time point: pretreatment peripheral blood. The assay was immunoSEQ multiplex PCR, and TCRdb's table has in-frame clones only and misses some. The data contain nearly 45,000 clones, about 88% of them seen just once; the ten biggest clones take up approximately 25%. The sequenced sample was PBMCs, obtained around atezolizumab (anti-PD-L1) treatment. The receptors derive from a donor at least 40 years old with urothelial cancer.

In this sample, this clone turned up once. The CDR3 is CAWSPIQGAAFF. As DNA, the CDR3 is TGTGCCTGGAGTCCAATACAGGGCGCAGCTTTCTTT. The chain joins TRBV30 to TRBJ1-1, with a possible D match to TRBD1 (6 bases). V shed 2 bases and J shed 10 bases, with 14 bases lying between them. CDR1 and CDR2 from the germline V gene are GTSNPN and SVGIG (reference sequence). The CDR3 totals 12 residues.

The rearrangement uses TRBV7-6 and TRBJ1-2; 11 bases align to TRBD1. Germline CDR1 is SGHVS and CDR2 is FNYEAQ. V lost 5 bases, J lost 7 bases, and 9 bases stayed unmatched. CDR3 length equals 15 residues. Written as DNA, the CDR3 is TGTGCCAGCAGCCCCCGGGACAGGGGGGTGGTTGGCTACACCTTC. As protein: CASSPRDRGVVGYTF.

Comments on this clone: At one of its ends the junction is not consistent with the germline gene, which may arise from a read error. The chain joins TRBV7-7 to TRBJ2-6; 12 bases map to TRBD1. Germline CDR1 is SSHAT and CDR2 is FNYEAQ (reference sequence). The CDR3 runs 17 residues. The CDR3 loop reads CASSPGTGGFGANVLTF. CDR3 nucleotides: TGTGCTAGCAGCCCCGGGACAGGGGGCTTTGGGGCCAACGTCCTGACTTTC.

The chain joins TRBV5-1 to TRBJ2-7; TRBD2 matches 8 bases. This CDR3 has 14 amino acids. Germline trimming cut 4 bases from V and 3 bases from J; bases unmatched to any gene: 6. CDR1 and CDR2 from the germline V gene are SGHRS and YFSETQ. The CDR3 loop is CASSRPTSGYEQYF. In DNA form, the CDR3 reads TGCGCCAGCAGCCGGCCCACTAGCGGCTACGAGCAGTACTTC.

J is TRBJ2-1 and V is TRBV6-1, with 9 nucleotides matching TRBD2. CDR3 length: 14 residues. Trimming removed 5 bases from V and 4 bases from J; junction bases left unmatched: 3. Germline values: CDR1 MNHNS, CDR2 SASEGT. CDR3 loop: CASSWAGGYNEQFF. The CDR3 DNA reads TGTGCCAGCAGTTGGGCGGGAGGGTACAATGAGCAGTTCTTC.

The chain recombines TRBV28 with TRBJ1-2; D not resolved. CDR3 length: 12 residues. The V and J ends lost 2 bases and 4 bases respectively, with 5 bases between them. The germline CDR1 and CDR2 sequences are MDHEN and SYDVKM. The CDR3 loop is CASSLTGYGYTF. The CDR3 coding sequence is TGTGCCAGCAGTTTAACTGGCTATGGCTACACCTTC.

The chain employs TRBV7-2 and TRBJ2-7; perhaps TRBD1 as D (5 bases). The germline CDR1 and CDR2 sequences are SGHTA and FQGNSA. V was pared by 7 bases and J by 3 bases, with 25 bases between. This CDR3 has 17 amino acids. The CDR3 sequence: CASTPPPRHWGGYEQYF. Here the CDR3 DNA reads TGTGCCAGCACCCCACCCCCCCGACATTGGGGCGGCTACGAGCAGTACTTC.

The J gene is TRBJ1-1, the V gene TRBV27; D is undetermined. CDR3 length equals 15 residues. The V end was cut by 5 bases, the J end by 2 bases, with 15 bases between. Germline CDR1 MNHEY, CDR2 SMNVEV (reference sequence). CDR3 coding DNA: TGTGCCAGCAGTCCCCTCGTCCGTAAAAACACTGAAGCTTTCTTT. This gives the protein CASSPLVRKNTEAFF.

This clone was recorded once. The V gene is TRBV5-4, the J gene TRBJ2-2; TRBD2 aligns across 10 bases. The CDR3 covers 15 residues. Trimming at V came to 5 bases and at J to 4 bases, leaving 5 bases not matched to a gene. Germline CDR1 SGHNT, CDR2 YYREEE (reference sequence). CDR3 region: CASRGRTSGTGELFF. CDR3 sequence (DNA): TGTGCCAGCAGGGGAAGGACTAGCGGCACCGGGGAGCTGTTTTTT.

The chain uses TRBV5-1 and TRBJ2-7; D gene unclear. The length of the CDR3 is 13 residues. CDR1 and CDR2 from the germline V gene are SGHRS and YFSETQ. Trimming took 2 bases from V and 0 from J, leaving 6 bases between them. The CDR3 DNA reads as TGCGCCAGCAGCTTTGGCGGCTCCTACGAGCAGTACTTC. Protein sequence: CASSFGGSYEQYF. Complete variable domain (other parts from reference TRBV5-1 and TRBJ2-7): KAGVTQTPRYLIKTRGQQVTLSCSPISGHRSVSWYQQTPGQGLQFLFEYFSETQRNKGNFPGRFSGRQFSNSRSEMNVSTLELGDSALYLCASSFGGSYEQYFGPGTRLTVT.

The chain carries TRBV27 and TRBJ2-7, with D perhaps TRBD2 (6 bases). Germline V gives CDR1 MNHEY, CDR2 SMNVEV (reference sequence). CDR3 length: 15 amino acids. Trimming removed 2 bases from V and 0 bases from J, with 11 bases in between. The CDR3 region is CASSLGAGSSYEQYF. As DNA, the CDR3 is TGTGCCAGCAGTTTAGGGGCGGGGAGCTCCTACGAGCAGTACTTC.

V gene TRBV27 combines with J gene TRBJ1-1; 7 bases are a match to TRBD1. The germline V gene encodes CDR1 MNHEY and CDR2 SMNVEV (reference sequence). The CDR3 contains 15 residues. The junction had 7 bases not matched to a gene; V was cut back by 6 bases and J by 0 bases. The CDR3 sequence: CASRLQGHLNTEAFF. The CDR3 DNA is TGTGCCAGCAGACTACAGGGGCACCTGAACACTGAAGCTTTCTTT.